This TCR beta chain emerged from a study of OX40 agonist ivuxolimab in advanced cancers. Across the whole study: Recorded diagnoses for dose-escalation patients were hepatocellular carcinoma, melanoma, renal cell or head and neck cancer. Therapy given before enrollment (anti-PD-1, anti-PD-L1 or anti-CTLA-4) was allowed, and around 41% had some.

Broader study findings: The study observed clonal expansion of CD4+ and CD8+ blood T cells by week 6 at 0.1 to 3.0 mg/kg. There were, on average, more expanded clones in CD8+ T cells than in CD4+.

Concerning this clone: Antigen: not known.

Trimming took off 7 bases at V and 4 bases at J, with 11 bases between the two ends. In germline, CDR1 is LNHDA, CDR2 SQIVND (reference sequence). The CDR3 length is 13 residues. Method: immunoSEQ multiplex PCR; TCRdb's copy keeps in-frame clones and lacks some. The table lists about 74,000 clones, roughly 84% of them singletons, with around 1.6% in the top ten. The clonotype was recovered from an adult with an advanced solid tumor such as melanoma, head and neck, liver or kidney cancer. The material sequenced was CD4+ or CD8+ T cells sorted from blood, taken in a trial of the OX40 agonist ivuxolimab. The J gene is TRBJ2-1, the V gene TRBV19, with D possibly TRBD1 on 6 matching bases. The CDR3 loop is CASKRDRYNEQFF. The CDR3 region has the DNA TGTGCCAGTAAAAGAGACAGGTACAATGAGCAGTTCTTC.